This is a list of T cell receptor beta chains from one sample in a study of human T cells and chemical hapten exposure. MiXCR, run by TCRdb on the RACE reads, gives a single entry per CDR3 protein. The sample consists of tens of thousands of distinct CDR3 sequences, around 5% of them appearing once. The sample consisted of whole blood. The receptors were sampled from a human donor in good health. Some clones in this sample may be carry-over from other donors' samples. The CDR3 runs from the conserved cysteine through the conserved F or W. The D gene is left open where the match is weak. Not all rows give a size; the values are once, few, many and, for expanded clones, a class.

abundance	v_gene	d_gene	j_gene	CDR3aa	CDR3nt
many	TRBV20-1	TRBD1	TRBJ1-4	CSASDRGSSEKLFF	TGCAGTGCCTCAGACAGGGGGAGTAGTGAAAAACTGTTTTTT
.	TRBV29-1	TRBD1	TRBJ1-2	CSVAPGQGVITNYGYTF	TGCAGCGTTGCCCCTGGACAGGGGGTGATAACTAACTATGGCTACACCTTC
.	TRBV4-3	TRBD1	TRBJ2-3	CASSRSSDRADTQYF	TGCGCCAGCAGCCGTTCTTCGGACAGGGCAGATACGCAGTATTTT
few	TRBV5-5	TRBD1	TRBJ1-4	CASSTGTANEKLFF	TGTGCCAGCAGCACCGGGACAGCTAATGAAAAACTGTTTTTT
many	TRBV7-2	TRBD2	TRBJ2-3	CASSLLAGESTQYF	TGTGCCAGCAGCTTGCTAGCGGGAGAAAGTACGCAGTATTTT
many	TRBV12-3/TRBV12-4	.	TRBJ1-2	CASSLDPSAARVYGYTF	TGTGCCAGCAGTTTAGACCCCTCAGCCGCGCGGGTCTATGGCTACACCTTC
many	TRBV7-2	TRBD2	TRBJ2-3	CASSPAGGYTDTQYF	TGTGCCAGCAGTCCAGCGGGGGGGTACACAGATACGCAGTATTTT
many	TRBV5-6	TRBD2	TRBJ2-1	CASSEGLAGLDEQFF	TGTGCCAGCAGCGAGGGACTAGCGGGATTGGATGAGCAGTTCTTC
many	TRBV20-1	.	TRBJ2-5	CSASQDLVAETQYF	TGCAGTGCTAGCCAGGACCTCGTTGCCGAGACCCAGTACTTC
.	TRBV6-5	.	TRBJ1-4	CASSYSDRPNEKLFF	TGTGCCAGCAGTTACTCGGACAGACCTAATGAAAAACTGTTTTTT
many	TRBV7-2	TRBD2	TRBJ2-3	CASSSQRGGGSYPDTQYF	TGTGCCAGCAGCTCTCAGCGGGGGGGCGGATCTTATCCAGATACGCAGTATTTT
few	TRBV5-4	.	TRBJ1-2	CASSTGVEIYGYTF	TGTGCCAGCAGCACTGGGGTGGAGATCTATGGCTACACCTTC
many	TRBV20-1	.	TRBJ1-2	CSARNRDYGYTF	TGCAGTGCTAGGAACAGGGACTATGGCTACACCTTC
many	TRBV10-3	.	TRBJ2-1	CAITQGGPTWAADEQFF	TGTGCCATCACCCAAGGGGGTCCTACGTGGGCGGCGGATGAGCAGTTCTTC
.	TRBV29-1	.	TRBJ1-5	CSVGEDSSNQPQHF	TGCAGCGTTGGCGAAGACAGTAGCAATCAGCCCCAGCATTTT
many	TRBV10-3	.	TRBJ1-4	CAISAGAANEKLFF	TGTGCCATCAGTGCCGGGGCGGCTAATGAAAAACTGTTTTTT
many	TRBV18	TRBD1	TRBJ2-3	CASSPDRGWGDTQYF	TGTGCCAGCTCACCGGACAGGGGATGGGGAGATACGCAGTATTTT
many	TRBV4-3	TRBD1	TRBJ2-6	CASSQGTGSAGANVLTF	TGCGCCAGCAGCCAAGGGACAGGGAGTGCTGGGGCCAACGTCCTGACTTTC
.	TRBV2	.	TRBJ2-3	CASSPDRIGVYTQYF	TGTGCCAGCAGCCCAGACAGGATCGGAGTATATACGCAGTATTTT
many	TRBV27	TRBD1	TRBJ2-4	CASSMGTGRAKNIQYF	TGTGCCAGCAGTATGGGGACAGGGAGGGCCAAAAACATTCAGTACTTC
many	TRBV21-1	.	TRBJ1-5	CASSKALDRGGQPQHF	TGTGCCAGCAGCAAAGCGCTCGACAGGGGGGGTCAGCCCCAGCATTTT
few	TRBV30	TRBD1	TRBJ1-2	CACRTGGDGYTF	TGTGCCTGTCGGACAGGGGGCGATGGCTACACCTTC
many	TRBV20-1	TRBD2	TRBJ2-5	CSARDPSGGETQYF	TGCAGTGCTAGAGACCCTAGCGGGGGGGAGACCCAGTACTTC
medium-sized	TRBV6-5	.	TRBJ1-6	CASSYTQGLESPLHF	TGTGCCAGCAGCTACACACAGGGTTTGGAATCACCCCTCCACTTT
.	TRBV7-2	.	TRBJ1-3	CASSHRLAGNTIYF	TGTGCCAGCAGCCACCGGTTAGCTGGAAACACCATATATTTT
.	TRBV7-2	.	TRBJ1-5	CASSLAGVIQPQHF	TGTGCCAGCAGCTTAGCAGGGGTGATCCAGCCCCAGCATTTT
few	TRBV29-1	.	TRBJ1-1	CSFKGDTEAFF	TGCAGCTTCAAGGGTGACACTGAAGCTTTCTTT
few	TRBV7-2	.	TRBJ1-2	CASRLSGRDPYGYTF	TGTGCCAGCAGGCTATCTGGGCGGGATCCCTATGGCTACACCTTC
many	TRBV9	.	TRBJ2-3	CASSARYTDTQYF	TGTGCCAGCAGCGCCCGTTACACAGATACGCAGTATTTT
many	TRBV6-4	.	TRBJ2-2	CASSDSANTGELFF	TGTGCCAGCAGTGACTCAGCGAACACCGGGGAGCTGTTTTTT
few	TRBV7-2	TRBD1	TRBJ2-5	CASSLVIGQGAKTQYF	TGTGCCAGCAGCTTAGTGATCGGGCAGGGGGCGAAGACCCAGTACTTC
few	TRBV25-1	.	TRBJ2-3	CASSAGTSTDTQYF	TGTGCCAGCAGTGCCGGAACAAGCACAGATACGCAGTATTTT
.	TRBV7-2	TRBD2	TRBJ2-3	CASSSAGATQYF	TGTGCCAGCAGCTCAGCGGGAGCCACGCAGTATTTT
few	TRBV6-4	TRBD2	TRBJ2-1	CASSDSSGGDFNEQFF	TGTGCCAGCAGTGACTCTAGCGGGGGGGACTTCAATGAGCAGTTCTTC
few	TRBV30	TRBD1	TRBJ1-2	CAWSRGFTGGDGYTF	TGTGCCTGGAGTCGCGGCTTTACAGGGGGTGATGGCTACACCTTC
few	TRBV3-1	.	TRBJ1-3	CASSGINTIYF	TGTGCCAGCAGCGGGATAAACACCATATATTTT
few	TRBV24-1	TRBD2	TRBJ2-5	CATSDLGREGKETQYF	TGTGCCACCAGTGATTTAGGCCGGGAGGGGAAAGAGACCCAGTACTTC
many	TRBV5-6	TRBD2	TRBJ2-3	CASSKTSGGTDTQYF	TGTGCCAGCAGCAAGACTAGCGGGGGCACAGATACGCAGTATTTT
.	TRBV20-1	TRBD2	TRBJ2-1	CSAGTSNEQFF	TGCAGTGCCGGGACTAGCAATGAGCAGTTCTTC
many	TRBV2	TRBD2	TRBJ2-1	CASMSAGGPYNEQFF	TGTGCCAGCATGTCAGCGGGAGGGCCCTACAATGAGCAGTTCTTC
many	TRBV7-2	TRBD1	TRBJ2-3	CASSLMTGGATDTQYF	TGTGCCAGCAGCTTGATGACAGGGGGAGCGACAGATACGCAGTATTTT
many	TRBV6-1	.	TRBJ1-6	CASSAEVGSPLHF	TGTGCCAGCAGTGCCGAAGTAGGTTCACCCCTCCACTTT
many	TRBV2	.	TRBJ1-5	CASSDSGGQPQHF	TGTGCCAGCAGTGATTCTGGGGGACAGCCCCAGCATTTT
many	TRBV23-1	TRBD1	TRBJ1-5	CATGTGSCNQPQHF	TGCGCCACCGGGACAGGGAGTTGCAATCAGCCCCAGCATTTT
many	TRBV3-1	.	TRBJ2-1	CASTGGGSYNEQFF	TGTGCCAGCACTGGGGGCGGGTCCTACAATGAGCAGTTCTTC
few	TRBV6-2/TRBV6-3	.	TRBJ2-1	CASMLREQRNEQFF	TGTGCCAGCATGCTTCGGGAGCAGAGGAATGAGCAGTTCTTC
many	TRBV6-4	TRBD2	TRBJ2-3	CASSETSGGATDTQYF	TGTGCCAGCAGTGAGACTAGCGGGGGGGCTACAGATACGCAGTATTTT
many	TRBV6-2/TRBV6-3	.	TRBJ2-3	CANSMGGATDTQYF	TGTGCCAACTCGATGGGGGGGGCCACAGATACGCAGTATTTT
few	TRBV30	.	TRBJ2-2	CAWTSNTGELFF	TGTGCCTGGACATCGAACACCGGGGAGCTGTTTTTT
many	TRBV2	.	TRBJ1-2	CASSGQSYGYTF	TGTGCCAGCAGTGGACAGTCCTATGGCTACACCTTC
many	TRBV5-1	.	TRBJ2-1	CASSIAGENYNEQFF	TGCGCCAGCAGCATCGCAGGAGAAAACTACAATGAGCAGTTCTTC
.	TRBV7-2	.	TRBJ2-5	CASSLAETQYF	TGTGCCAGCAGCTTGGCGGAGACCCAGTACTTC
many	TRBV15	.	TRBJ2-1	CATSRDAPRGNEQFF	TGTGCCACCAGCAGAGATGCTCCTAGGGGCAATGAGCAGTTCTTC
few	TRBV5-6	TRBD2	TRBJ2-1	CASSRWTSRGNEQFF	TGTGCCAGCAGCAGGTGGACTAGTCGGGGCAATGAGCAGTTCTTC
few	TRBV2	TRBD2	TRBJ2-7	CAPRLASPSYEQYF	TGTGCCCCCAGACTAGCGAGTCCATCCTACGAGCAGTACTTC
few	TRBV20-1	.	TRBJ1-2	CSVPLRGNYGYTF	TGCAGTGTCCCCCTCCGGGGTAACTATGGCTACACCTTC
many	TRBV14	.	TRBJ1-5	CASSQGPNQPQHF	TGTGCCAGCAGCCAAGGCCCGAATCAGCCCCAGCATTTT
few	TRBV11-2	.	TRBJ1-3	CASSLESGNTIYF	TGTGCCAGCAGCTTAGAGAGTGGAAACACCATATATTTT
.	TRBV7-2	.	TRBJ1-4	CASSRSGGTLNEKLFF	TGTGCCAGCAGCCGGAGCGGGGGGACGTTAAATGAAAAACTGTTTTTT
medium-sized	TRBV4-3	.	TRBJ2-1	CASSPNGYSYNEQFF	TGCGCCAGCAGCCCTAACGGCTACTCCTACAATGAGCAGTTCTTC